Many counts were recorded for the clone carrying this T cell receptor beta chain. The same CDR3 also results from other DNA sequences found in this sample. Not a single patient had been given any form of treatment at any point before undergoing thyroid surgery. V was trimmed by 4 bases and J by 5 bases, leaving 26 bases between them. CDR3 length: 18 amino acids. Germline V gene data show CDR1 as SGHDN and CDR2 as FVKESK. These data originate in a study of metastatic and nonmetastatic thyroid tumors. Original analysis: CDR3 was compared across clinicopathological groups, and the resulting differences were used to build a distant-metastasis classifier for papillary thyroid cancer. TCRdb called clones again from the PCR reads with MiXCR. Here the V and J calls rest on TCRdb's processing, not on the authors' analysis. The profile shows about 50,000 clones, more than 20% of them singletons.

The TCR sequence derives from a female donor with papillary thyroid cancer or a benign thyroid nodule (not recorded which). Some clones in this sample may be carry-over from other donors' samples. Sequencing input: blood. The V and J genes are TRBV14 and TRBJ1-2, with D possibly matching TRBD1 (5 bases). The CDR3 coding sequence is TGTGCCAGCAGCCCCGGCAAGCCTGAGTGGGGACTACTTTATGGCTACACCTTC. It translates to CASSPGKPEWGLLYGYTF.